These 28 T cell receptor beta chains were all obtained from the same sample, sequenced in a study of cytomegalovirus exposure and HLA in healthy donors (dated by TCRdb to the late 2010s). Library creation used the immunoSEQ multiplex PCR assay. A mixture of 60 forward primers for TCR Vbeta segments and 13 reverse primers for TCR Jbeta segments was used in the multiplex PCR. Drawn from immuneACCESS, this table holds only the in-frame rearrangements with V and J called that TCRdb kept. Clones are partly lost; checked studies trace under half to an unresolved V gene and leave the rest unexplained. For this sample there are roughly 120,000 clones; around 81% appear just once. Of the sample, 3% to 5% falls within the top ten clones. What was sequenced was PBMCs. These receptors originate from a woman in her twenties or thirties in good health and CMV-seronegative.

The chain has TRBV30 and TRBJ2-5; a possible D gene is TRBD2 (5 bases). The germline gives CDR1 GTSNPN, CDR2 SVGIG (reference sequence). V shed 4 bases and J shed 5 bases, with 14 bases lying between them. There are 13 residues in the CDR3. The CDR3 sequence is CAWNHAGGETQYF. In DNA, the CDR3 is TGTGCCTGGAACCACGCGGGCGGCGAGACCCAGTACTTC.

This chain uses TRBV11-2 with TRBJ2-7; 9 bases line up with TRBD1. CDR1 SGHAT and CDR2 FQNNGV come from the germline V gene. This CDR3 has 16 amino acids. V gave up 5 bases and J gave up 1 base; unmatched junction bases: 9. The CDR3 DNA reads as TGTGCCAGCAGCCCCGCCCCGACAGGGGGGTCCTACGAGCAGTACTTC. Its translation is CASSPAPTGGSYEQYF.

The chain has TRBV15 and TRBJ2-5; 7 nucleotides align to TRBD1. There are 15 residues in the CDR3. CDR1 is LNHNV and CDR2 is YYDKDF in the germline V gene (reference sequence). V was pared by 0 bases and J by 4 bases, with 5 bases of the junction left unmatched. The CDR3 DNA is TGTGCCACCAGCAGAGACAGGGGGTCCTCAGAGACCCAGTACTTC. Protein product: CATSRDRGSSETQYF.

This chain joins TRBV5-4 and TRBJ2-5, with 11 bases lining up with TRBD1. The last part of the DNA fits TRBJ2-7 better; the J call may be wrong. The CDR3 covers 18 residues. Germline V gene sequence: CDR1 SGHNT, CDR2 YYREEE (reference sequence). CDR3: CASSPGGQGAWIGYEQYF. CDR3 coding DNA: TGTGCCAGCAGCCCGGGAGGACAGGGGGCATGGATAGGCTACGAGCAGTACTTC.

This clone was counted once. The genes are TRBV10-1 and TRBJ2-6, with no clear D. Germline V gene data show CDR1 as WNHNN and CDR2 as SYGVQD (reference sequence). Trimming pared 3 bases from V and 2 bases from J, leaving 5 bases between. This CDR3 contains 14 residues. The chain's CDR3 is CASSDQAGANVLTF. In DNA form, the CDR3 reads TGCGCCAGCAGTGACCAGGCTGGGGCCAACGTCCTGACTTTC.

In this sample, this clone turned up once. This chain uses TRBV25-1 with TRBJ1-1; D uncertain. Per the germline V gene, CDR1 is MGHDK and CDR2 is SYGVNS. Trimming took off 7 bases at V and 6 bases at J, with 9 bases between the two ends. The CDR3 has 11 residues. CDR3 residues: CASTGGSEAFF. The CDR3 coding sequence is TGTGCCAGCACCGGAGGGTCTGAAGCTTTCTTT.

The rearrangement links TRBV19 to TRBJ2-5, with 7 bases fitting TRBD1. Per germline, CDR1 LNHDA and CDR2 SQIVND (reference sequence). After removal of 4 bases from V and 4 bases from J, the junction contained 9 bases not matched to a gene. The CDR3 length is 15 residues. The CDR3 coding sequence is TGTGCCAGTAGTACTACCTCCGGGACAGCAGAGACCCAGTACTTC. Its protein product is CASSTTSGTAETQYF.

The chain uses TRBV7-3 and TRBJ1-1; 12 bases align to TRBD1. Germline-derived CDR1 and CDR2 are SGHTA and FQGTGA. V shed 5 bases and J 1 base; nucleotides not matched to a gene: 11. The CDR3 loop spans 18 amino acids. The CDR3 DNA follows: TGTGCCAGCAGCCCCCGGGGACAGGGGGCGTATCCGAACACTGAAGCTTTCTTT. It codes for CASSPRGQGAYPNTEAFF.

The rearrangement links TRBV2 to TRBJ1-2; the match to TRBD1 covers 7 bases. The junction had 10 bases not matched to a gene; V was cut back by 6 bases and J by 6 bases. The CDR3 consists of 14 residues. The germline CDR1 and CDR2 sequences are SNHLY and FYNNEI. As DNA, the CDR3 is TGTGCCAGCAGGGGACCTAGAGGGGGCCATGGCTACACCTTC. Residues: CASRGPRGGHGYTF.

Details on this clone: A read error may produce the germline difference seen at one junction end. The chain couples TRBV5-6 to TRBJ1-2; possibly TRBD1 for D (5 bases). The CDR3 covers 18 residues. Germline V gene sequence: CDR1 SGHDT, CDR2 YYEEEE. CDR3 nucleotides: TGTGCCAGCAGCTTGGCCAACAGGCTAATCCTAGGAGGGGCCTCTTTCTCCTTC. It is translated as CASSLANRLILGGASFSF. The whole variable domain, remainder taken from reference TRBV5-6 and TRBJ1-2, is DAGVTQSPTHLIKTRGQQVTLRCSPKSGHDTVSWYQQALGQGPQFIFQYYEEEERQRGNFPDRFSGHQFPNYSSELNVNALLLGDSALYLCASSLANRLILGGASFSFGSGTRLTVV.

V is TRBV13 and J is TRBJ1-1, with D possibly being TRBD1 (5 bases). V was trimmed by 2 bases and J by 7 bases, leaving 8 bases between them. CDR3 length: 12 amino acids. CDR1 is PRHDT and CDR2 is FYEKMQ in the germline V gene (reference sequence). This chain's CDR3 is CASSLRGGEAFF. CDR3 DNA: TGTGCCAGCAGCTTACGCGGGGGTGAAGCTTTCTTT.

The genes are TRBV18 and TRBJ1-1, with 7 bases identical to TRBD1. In germline, CDR1 is KGHSH, CDR2 LQKENI. CDR3 size: 16 residues. V lost 0 bases, J lost 0 bases, and 4 bases stayed unmatched. The CDR3 nucleotides read TGTGCCAGCTCACCACCGCGGGACAGTCTGAACACTGAAGCTTTCTTT. It yields the protein CASSPPRDSLNTEAFF.

This clone has just a few counts. The chain is built from TRBV5-1 and TRBJ2-1, with TRBD1 identical over 10 bases. The germline gives CDR1 SGHRS, CDR2 YFSETQ. V gave up 3 bases and J gave up 2 bases; unmatched junction bases: 5. The CDR3 sequence is 16 residues long. This CDR3 is CASSSGGTGAYNEQFF. CDR3 coding DNA: TGCGCCAGCAGCTCTGGGGGGACAGGGGCCTACAATGAGCAGTTCTTC. The whole variable domain, remainder taken from reference TRBV5-1 and TRBJ2-1, is KAGVTQTPRYLIKTRGQQVTLSCSPISGHRSVSWYQQTPGQGLQFLFEYFSETQRNKGNFPGRFSGRQFSNSRSEMNVSTLELGDSALYLCASSSGGTGAYNEQFFGPGTRLTVL.

The chain combines TRBV7-8 with TRBJ2-7; possible D gene TRBD1, 6 bases. This CDR3 is 15 amino acids long. Deletions cut 1 base from V and 2 bases from J, with 12 bases between. Per the germline V gene, CDR1 is SGHVS and CDR2 is FQNEAQ. The CDR3 region is CASSLDTGSPYEQYF. The CDR3 region has the DNA TGTGCCAGCAGCTTAGACACAGGGTCCCCCTACGAGCAGTACTTC.

The chain joins TRBV7-9 to TRBJ2-7; TRBD2 might be the D (5 bases). This CDR3 is built from 13 residues. CDR1 and CDR2 from the germline V gene are SEHNR and FQNEAQ (reference sequence). The V and J ends lost 5 bases and 3 bases respectively, with 11 bases between them. The CDR3 spells CASSPRGVYEQYF. The CDR3 bases are TGTGCCAGCAGCCCACGGGGAGTCTACGAGCAGTACTTC. The full variable domain, completed using reference TRBV7-9 and TRBJ2-7, is DTGVSQNPRHKITKRGQNVTFRCDPISEHNRLYWYRQTLGQGPEFLTYFQNEAQLEKSRLLSDRFSAERPKGSFSTLEIQRTEQGDSAMYLCASSPRGVYEQYFGPGTRLTVT.

V is TRBV7-2 and J is TRBJ2-2, with D uncertain. Trimming stripped 4 bases from V and 2 bases from J, with 8 bases between. The CDR3 contains 14 residues. Germline CDR1 reads SGHTA; CDR2 reads FQGNSA. For the CDR3, the DNA is TGTGCCAGCAGCTCAGCTTATAACACCGGGGAGCTGTTTTTT. It encodes CASSSAYNTGELFF. The full variable domain, with the rest looked up from reference TRBV7-2 and TRBJ2-2, is GAGVSQSPSNKVTEKGKDVELRCDPISGHTALYWYRQSLGQGLEFLIYFQGNSAPDKSGLPSDRFSAERTGGSVSTLTIQRTQQEDSAVYLCASSSAYNTGELFFGEGSRLTVL.

This clone was observed a single time. V usage is TRBV19 and J usage is TRBJ2-3, with unresolved D. V was cut by 4 bases and J by 4 bases, with 9 bases left in between. The CDR3 sequence is 13 residues long. Germline V gene data show CDR1 as LNHDA and CDR2 as SQIVND (reference sequence). In nucleotides, the CDR3 is TGTGCCAGTAGTAAAAACTATGCAGATACGCAGTATTTT. Its protein is CASSKNYADTQYF.

This chain joins TRBV15 and TRBJ2-5; 10 bases are a match to TRBD2. Gene TRBJ2-7 matches the end of the DNA better, so the J call may be wrong. The CDR3 length is 17 residues. In germline, CDR1 is LNHNV, CDR2 YYDKDF (reference sequence). The CDR3 spells CATSRDLGPSGRDEQYF. In DNA form, the CDR3 reads TGTGCCACCAGCAGAGATTTGGGTCCCAGCGGGAGGGACGAGCAGTACTTC.

The DNA of the CDR3 is TGTGCCAGCAGCCAAGGGACTAGCGGGAACTACGAGCAGTACTTC. It is translated as CASSQGTSGNYEQYF. This sequence joins TRBV4-2 and TRBJ2-7; the match to TRBD2 covers 12 bases. This CDR3 spans 15 amino acids. V trimming: 1 base; J trimming: 3 bases; junction bases outside the gene matches: 1. CDR1 is LGHNA, CDR2 YNFKEQ, per germline.

Here the CDR3 reads CASSPIGQGDGYTF. CDR3 coding DNA: TGTGCCAGCTCTCCGATTGGACAGGGCGATGGCTACACCTTC. The chain joins TRBV18 to TRBJ1-2; the match to TRBD1 covers 8 bases. V trimming: 6 bases; J trimming: 6 bases; junction bases outside the gene matches: 9. The germline CDR1 and CDR2 sequences are KGHSH and LQKENI. The CDR3 is made up of 14 amino acids.

V usage is TRBV19 and J usage is TRBJ2-1, with TRBD2 identical over 7 bases. This CDR3 has 13 residues. J gave up 5 bases and V 10 bases, and 8 bases lay outside the gene matches. The germline gives CDR1 LNHDA, CDR2 SQIVND (reference sequence). The CDR3 protein is CATTGRVNNEQFF. CDR3 DNA: TGTGCCACCACGGGGAGGGTTAACAATGAGCAGTTCTTC.

CDR3 loop: CASRTTRTGRANIQYF. The DNA for the CDR3 is TGTGCCAGTAGGACCACCCGGACAGGGAGGGCAAACATTCAGTACTTC. The chain couples TRBV19 to TRBJ2-4, with D possibly TRBD1 on 8 matching bases. Germline-derived CDR1 and CDR2 are LNHDA and SQIVND (reference sequence). V was trimmed by 6 bases and J by 6 bases, leaving 21 bases between them. This CDR3 comprises 16 residues. The variable domain in full, completed from reference TRBV19 and TRBJ2-4, reads DGGITQSPKYLFRKEGQNVTLSCEQNLNHDAMYWYRQDPGQGLRLIYYSQIVNDFQKGDIAEGYSVSREKKESFPLTVTSAQKNPTAFYLCASRTTRTGRANIQYFGAGTRLSVL.

V is TRBV11-2 and J is TRBJ1-1; D is possibly TRBD1 (5 bases). The germline gives CDR1 SGHAT, CDR2 FQNNGV. The CDR3 consists of 17 residues. Trimming left V 2 bases short and J 4 bases short, with 20 bases between. The CDR3 protein is CASSLISPGPGVTEAFF. The DNA of the CDR3 is TGTGCCAGCAGCTTAATTAGCCCAGGGCCGGGCGTCACTGAAGCTTTCTTT.

The chain has TRBV2 and TRBJ2-1; 8 positions agree with TRBD1. This CDR3 has 14 amino acids. Trimming cost V 6 bases and J 3 bases; bases outside gene matches: 4. Germline V gene data show CDR1 as SNHLY and CDR2 as FYNNEI. CDR3 loop: CASSEGQDYNEQFF. As DNA, the CDR3 is TGTGCCAGCAGCGAGGGACAGGACTACAATGAGCAGTTCTTC.

The chain carries TRBV5-6 and TRBJ2-1, with D perhaps TRBD1 (6 bases). V shed 6 bases and J shed 0 bases, with 13 bases lying between them. Germline CDR1 is SGHDT and CDR2 is YYEEEE. The CDR3 totals 15 residues. CDR3 residues: CASMHRARSYNEQFF. CDR3 sequence (DNA): TGTGCCAGCATGCACAGGGCCCGCTCCTACAATGAGCAGTTCTTC.

The chain has TRBV5-8 and TRBJ1-1; 10 bases fit TRBD1. The junction had 8 bases not matched to a gene; V was cut back by 4 bases and J by 5 bases. The CDR3 is made up of 15 amino acids. Germline CDR1 is SGHTS and CDR2 is YDEGEE. Here the CDR3 DNA reads TGTGCCAGCAGCCCGGTTCCGGACAGGGGGACTGAAGCTTTCTTT. This codes for CASSPVPDRGTEAFF.

The chain couples TRBV7-9 to TRBJ2-2; 10 nucleotides align to TRBD2. Germline values: CDR1 SEHNR, CDR2 FQNEAQ (reference sequence). The CDR3 runs to 15 residues. V dropped 7 bases and J dropped 6; count of bases not matched to a gene: 8. For the CDR3, the DNA is TGTGCCAGCACTCTGGGACTAGCGATCTCCGGGGAGCTGTTTTTT. Its protein is CASTLGLAISGELFF.

V gene TRBV7-2 combines with J gene TRBJ2-5, with D uncertain. Trimming cost V 7 bases and J 4 bases, with 16 bases left between them. The germline V gene encodes CDR1 SGHTA and CDR2 FQGNSA. This CDR3 comprises 14 residues. DNA of the CDR3: TGTGCCAGCACCATCCCAACAATAAGAGAGACCCAGTACTTC. Amino acids: CASTIPTIRETQYF.